The TCR beta chain under discussion was sequenced for a study of human T cells and chemical hapten exposure. The library gave individual cDNA molecules unique molecular identifiers. MiXCR was run by TCRdb on the RACE reads, yielding one entry per CDR3 protein. The sample holds under 45,000 distinct CDR3 sequences, around 5% seen once. Trimming cost V 6 bases and J 7 bases, with 13 bases left between them. Germline V gene lookup returns CDR1 LGHDT and CDR2 YNNKEL (reference sequence). The CDR3 length is 13 residues. Whole-study findings and limits: With regard to DPC sensitization, TCRs above 1 in 1000 frequency did not change.

Only a few counts were recorded for this clonotype. Its antigen is undetermined. The time point: healthy volunteer bleed at 6 weeks. Total RNA came from unfractionated whole blood. This sequence originates from a human donor in good health. Some clones in this sample may be carry-over from other donors' samples. The specimen was whole blood. This rearrangement joins TRBV3-1 to TRBJ1-3, with D possibly TRBD1 on 5 matching bases. CDR3: CASSFGTFNTIYF. The CDR3 DNA reads as TGTGCCAGCAGTTTCGGGACCTTCAACACCATATATTTT. The variable domain in full, with the rest retrieved from reference TRBV3-1 and TRBJ1-3, is DTAVSQTPKYLVTQMGNDKSIKCEQNLGHDTMYWYKQDSKKFLKIMFSYNNKELIINETVPNRFSPKSPDKAHLNLHINSLELGDSAVYFCASSFGTFNTIYFGEGSWLTVV.